This T cell receptor beta chain was found in a study of graft-versus-host responses after intestinal transplantation. At the level of the study: All recipients were transplanted with multivisceral, liver-intestinal, or isolated intestinal grafts.

TCRdb's copy holds only in-frame clones and misses some; the assay was immunoSEQ multiplex PCR. This table holds roughly 11,000 clones, roughly three quarters found once. Intraepithelial and lamina propria lymphocytes were freed from processed graft tissue. The CDR3 extends over 13 amino acids. Germline V gene lookup returns CDR1 MNHNY and CDR2 SVGAGI (reference sequence). Deletions cut 9 bases from V and 2 bases from J, with 14 bases between. The sample in question was ileum tissue, obtained 23 days after intestinal transplant. The genes are TRBV6-6 and TRBJ2-7; D is unclear. The sequence derives from a human patient who received an intestinal transplant, so some T cells may come from the graft donor. The CDR3 DNA is TGTGCCAGTCTAATTCGACAAGCCTACGAGCAGTACTTC. This encodes CASLIRQAYEQYF.